A single sample gave rise to the 18 T cell receptor beta chains below, sequenced in a study of blood T cell repertoires in COVID-19. TCRdb's table, derived via immunoSEQ multiplex PCR, lists solely in-frame clones and lacks some. The sample includes a few hundred thousand clones, 75% to 90% seen only once; the top ten take around 7.5%. Material for sequencing was peripheral blood. Receptors were obtained from a woman in her sixties or seventies with COVID-19, enrolled during active disease.

The chain is built from TRBV11-2 and TRBJ2-1; 10 positions agree with TRBD2. The junction had 8 bases not matched to a gene; V was cut back by 5 bases and J by 4 bases. Germline assignment: CDR1 SGHAT and CDR2 FQNNGV. CDR3 length: 16 residues. In nucleotides, the CDR3 is TGTGCCAGCAGCATCGGGACTAGCGTTTCTTACAATGAGCAGTTCTTC. Translated: CASSIGTSVSYNEQFF.

V and J are TRBV30 and TRBJ2-1, with D perhaps TRBD2 (6 bases). CDR1 and CDR2 (germline): GTSNPN, SVGIG (reference sequence). This CDR3 has 13 residues. The ends were cut back, 4 bases at V and 5 bases at J, with 12 bases in the middle. The CDR3 region is CAWKRRGDNEQFF. The CDR3 DNA sequence: TGTGCCTGGAAGCGGCGGGGAGACAATGAGCAGTTCTTC.

V usage is TRBV6-2 or TRBV6-3 and J usage is TRBJ2-3, with 10 bases that match TRBD2. The V segment lost 2 bases and the J segment 4 bases; nucleotides outside the gene matches: 6. Germline CDR1 MNHEY, CDR2 SVGEGT. The CDR3 loop spans 16 amino acids. CDR3 in DNA: TGTGCCAGCAGTTACATCCCTAGCGGGGGAGCAGATACGCAGTATTTT. Translating it yields CASSYIPSGGADTQYF.

V gene TRBV5-8 combines with J gene TRBJ2-1, with unresolved D. V shed 4 bases and J shed 0 bases, with 11 bases lying between them. Per the germline V gene, CDR1 is SGHTS and CDR2 is YDEGEE. This CDR3 is built from 15 residues. The CDR3 reads CASSPMQYSYNEQFF. Written as DNA, the CDR3 is TGTGCCAGCAGCCCCATGCAGTACTCCTACAATGAGCAGTTCTTC. Drawing the rest from reference TRBV5-8 and TRBJ2-1, the complete variable domain is EAGVTQSPTHLIKTRGQQATLRCSPISGHTSVYWYQQALGLGLQFLLWYDEGEERNRGNFPPRFSGRQFPNYSSELNVNALELEDSALYLCASSPMQYSYNEQFFGPGTRLTVL.

V and J are TRBV7-8 and TRBJ2-3, with TRBD1 as a possible D gene (6 bases). This CDR3 is 14 amino acids long. Trimming left V 0 bases short and J 4 bases short, with 8 bases between. Per germline, CDR1 SGHVS and CDR2 FQNEAQ. As DNA, the CDR3 is TGTGCCAGCAGCTTAGCCACAGGGCCAGATACGCAGTATTTT. This translates into CASSLATGPDTQYF.

The chain joins TRBV5-6 to TRBJ2-5; maybe TRBD1 (6 bases). Trimming cost V 4 bases and J 4 bases, with 20 bases left between them. CDR3 length equals 16 residues. CDR1 is SGHDT, CDR2 YYEEEE, per germline. For the CDR3, the DNA is TGTGCCAGCAGCGACCCACCGGGACAAGTACCAGAGACCCAGTACTTC. Its protein is CASSDPPGQVPETQYF.

The chain combines TRBV11-2 with TRBJ2-1; D is unclear. CDR1 is SGHAT and CDR2 is FQNNGV in the germline V gene. V was pared by 1 base and J by 0 bases, with 7 bases between. The CDR3 sequence is 15 residues long. The CDR3 sequence is CASSLASSSYNEQFF. The CDR3 coding sequence is TGTGCCAGCAGCTTAGCCTCGAGCTCCTACAATGAGCAGTTCTTC.

The V call is TRBV6-4, the J call TRBJ1-2, with D perhaps TRBD1 (6 bases). The germline V and J ends were trimmed by 6 bases and 6 bases, with 11 bases remaining between them. Looked up from germline, CDR1 is MRHNA and CDR2 is SNTAGT. The length of the CDR3 is 12 residues. As DNA, the CDR3 is TGTGCCAGCAGGGGACAAGGTGATGGCTACACCTTC. This encodes CASRGQGDGYTF.

V gene TRBV18 combines with J gene TRBJ1-2; 9 positions agree with TRBD1. The CDR3 consists of 16 residues. CDR1 KGHSH and CDR2 LQKENI come from the germline V gene. V gave up 5 bases and J gave up 1 base; unmatched junction bases: 8. CDR3 in DNA: TGTGCCAGCTCAGCCGGGACAGGGTTGGATAACTATGGCTACACCTTC. Translating gives CASSAGTGLDNYGYTF.

V usage is TRBV19 and J usage is TRBJ2-6; a possible D gene is TRBD1 (6 bases). The CDR3 runs 14 residues. Germline V gene lookup returns CDR1 LNHDA and CDR2 SQIVND (reference sequence). Trimming shortened V by 11 bases and J by 0 bases, and 11 bases separated the two germline ends. The CDR3 is CASGHRSGANVLTF. As DNA, the CDR3 is TGTGCCTCGGGACACCGCTCTGGGGCCAACGTCCTGACTTTC.

This chain connects TRBV18 to TRBJ1-1; the D is unclear. V was shortened by 5 bases and J by 10 bases, with 26 bases between the two germline ends. Germline V gene data show CDR1 as KGHSH and CDR2 as LQKENI. This CDR3 is 16 amino acids long. The CDR3, as DNA: TGTGCCAGCTCATCAACGATAACGGCCCAGGACGGAGGAGCTTTCTTT. This translates into CASSSTITAQDGGAFF.

The chain couples TRBV6-5 to TRBJ1-6; D unresolved. Deletions cut 4 bases from V and 6 bases from J, with 10 bases between. The CDR3 spans 14 residues. Germline CDR1 reads MNHEY; CDR2 reads SVGAGI. The CDR3 DNA follows: TGTGCCAGCAGTTGGAGTCCTAGTAATTCACCCCTCCACTTT. It translates to CASSWSPSNSPLHF.

The gene calls are TRBV19 and TRBJ2-3, with D maybe TRBD1 (6 bases). CDR1 is LNHDA, CDR2 SQIVND, per germline (reference sequence). V was cut by 7 bases and J by 0 bases, with 11 bases left in between. The CDR3 has 14 residues. CDR3 loop: CASNPGTSTDTQYF. The CDR3 region has the DNA TGTGCCAGTAACCCGGGGACAAGCACAGATACGCAGTATTTT. Supplemented by reference TRBV19 and TRBJ2-3, the full variable domain reads DGGITQSPKYLFRKEGQNVTLSCEQNLNHDAMYWYRQDPGQGLRLIYYSQIVNDFQKGDIAEGYSVSREKKESFPLTVTSAQKNPTAFYLCASNPGTSTDTQYFGPGTRLTVL.

J is TRBJ1-1 and V is TRBV12-3 or TRBV12-4, with a tentative D call TRBD1 (5 bases). Trimming removed 6 bases from V and 5 bases from J, with 13 bases in between. The CDR3 loop spans 13 amino acids. The CDR3 region is CASSLTAQTEAFF. In DNA, the CDR3 is TGTGCCAGCAGCTTGACAGCACAAACTGAAGCTTTCTTT.

The CDR3 here is CASSFRGLYEQYF. CDR3 DNA sequence: TGTGCCAGCAGCTTCAGGGGGCTTTACGAGCAGTACTTC. The chain combines TRBV7-2 with TRBJ2-7; 8 bases are shared with TRBD1. Looked up from germline, CDR1 is SGHTA and CDR2 is FQGNSA. This CDR3 spans 13 amino acids. The V gene end was trimmed by 3 bases and the J gene end by 4 bases; junction bases not matched to a gene: 2.

To note about this clone: A junction end diverges from the germline sequence, so it may reflect a read error. The rearrangement joins TRBV30 to TRBJ2-3; 7 positions match TRBD1. The CDR3 contains 12 residues. Germline CDR1 and CDR2: GTSNPN and SVGIG (reference sequence). This CDR3 reads CAWSAGTVTQYF. Written as DNA, the CDR3 is TGTGCCTGGAGTGCCGGGACAGTTACGCAGTATTTT.

This chain uses TRBV19 with TRBJ1-5; D possibly corresponds to TRBD1 (6 bases). In germline, CDR1 is LNHDA, CDR2 SQIVND (reference sequence). This CDR3 is 14 amino acids long. V was cut by 5 bases and J by 3 bases, with 11 bases left in between. The CDR3 coding sequence is TGTGCCAGTAGTCCGACAGGTCACAATCAGCCCCAGCATTTT. Translated: CASSPTGHNQPQHF.

Only a few counts were recorded for this clone. The chain recombines TRBV11-1 with TRBJ1-1, with D maybe TRBD1 (6 bases). CDR1 SGHAT and CDR2 FQDESV come from the germline V gene (reference sequence). The CDR3 extends over 13 amino acids. Trimming took 6 bases from V and 8 from J, leaving 16 bases between them. CDR3 sequence: CASSYTGGQEAFF. In nucleotides, the CDR3 is TGTGCCAGCAGTTACACGGGGGGGCAAGAAGCTTTCTTT.